This TCR beta chain was sequenced for a study of cytomegalovirus exposure and HLA in healthy donors. PCR amplification relied on 60 Vbeta primers (plus 13 Jbeta primers). Libraries were prepared by immunoSEQ multiplex PCR; TCRdb keeps only in-frame clonotypes and omits some of them. The sample records around 150,000 clones, around 60% being singletons. This CDR3 region has 17 residues. Deletions cut 1 base from V and 3 bases from J, with 16 bases between. Germline V gene sequence: CDR1 MNHNS, CDR2 SASEGT. Sequencing was carried out using PBMCs. This receptor was taken from a woman aged 60 to 75 in good health and CMV-seropositive. V and J are TRBV6-1 and TRBJ1-5; D is perhaps TRBD1 (6 bases). This CDR3 reads CASSEVFGSGVNQPQHF. Here the CDR3 DNA reads TGTGCCAGCAGTGAAGTTTTTGGGTCAGGGGTCAATCAGCCCCAGCATTTT.